This T cell receptor beta chain was obtained from a study of control samples from healthy donors and cancer patients. The junction had 6 bases not matched to a gene; V was cut back by 2 bases and J by 5 bases. Per the germline V gene, CDR1 is MNHEY and CDR2 is SMNVEV (reference sequence). This CDR3 has 15 residues. Here immunoSEQ multiplex PCR was the method, and the copy in TCRdb shows in-frame clones only, minus some. This sample has about 75,000 clones, with more than 80% found just once. The chain is built from TRBV27 and TRBJ2-3, with TRBD1 matching over 8 bases. This sequence originates from a man between 45 and 60 years old in good health. The sequencing input was blood. The CDR3 is CASSLQGARVDTQYF. The CDR3 DNA follows: TGTGCCAGCAGTTTACAGGGGGCAAGGGTAGATACGCAGTATTTT.